A selection of T cell receptor beta chains follows, all from one sample in a study of blood T cell repertoires in COVID-19. Here immunoSEQ multiplex PCR was the method, and the copy in TCRdb shows in-frame clones only, minus some. The repertoire includes 150,000 to 200,000 clones, around 80% of them detected once, and about 6.9% sits in the top ten. Sequencing was done on a sample of peripheral blood. The receptors derive from a human donor with acute or convalescent COVID-19. The donor label of this sample is uncertain. CDR3s include the opening cysteine and the closing phenylalanine or tryptophan. Fields, in order: J gene, D gene, V gene, clone size, CDR3 protein, CDR3 DNA. D genes are given only for firm matches. Size is stated for part of the rows, as once, few or many counts, or as a class when the clone is expanded.

>TRBJ1-4|TRBD1|TRBV5-4|-
CASSSSGAGGEKLFF
TGTGCCAGCAGCTCGAGTGGGGCAGGGGGGGAAAAACTGTTTTTT
>TRBJ2-2|-|TRBV28|-
CASSLQGLGSGELFF
TGTGCCAGCAGTTTACAGGGGCTGGGGTCCGGGGAGCTGTTTTTT
>TRBJ2-2|TRBD1|TRBV5-4|-
CASSWNRGDTGELFF
TGTGCCAGCAGCTGGAACAGGGGAGACACCGGGGAGCTGTTTTTT
>TRBJ2-2|-|TRBV19|-
CASTKLRTQGQTNTGELFF
TGTGCCAGTACCAAATTGAGGACCCAGGGTCAAACGAACACCGGGGAGCTGTTTTTT
>TRBJ2-7|TRBD2|TRBV5-4|once
CASSRDSGNYEQYF
TGTGCCAGCAGCAGGGATAGCGGGAACTACGAGCAGTACTTC
>TRBJ1-6|-|TRBV30|-
CAWSREATYSPLHF
TGTGCCTGGAGCAGGGAAGCTACCTATTCACCCCTCCACTTT
>TRBJ1-2|-|TRBV7-8|-
CASNPWQAYYGYTF
TGTGCCAGCAACCCGTGGCAGGCGTACTATGGCTACACCTTC
>TRBJ1-3|TRBD1|TRBV6-2/TRBV6-3|-
CASSSGQGSGNTIYF
TGTGCCAGCAGTTCGGGACAGGGCTCTGGAAACACCATATATTTT
>TRBJ2-7|TRBD2|TRBV6-5|-
CASSPGLAGVREQYF
TGTGCCAGCAGCCCCGGACTAGCGGGAGTCCGCGAGCAGTACTTC
>TRBJ1-2|-|TRBV6-5|-
CASSSFDRPNYGYTF
TGTGCCAGCAGTTCATTCGACAGGCCTAACTATGGCTACACCTTC
>TRBJ1-5|TRBD1|TRBV6-5|-
CASTGQFSNQPQHF
TGTGCCAGCACGGGACAGTTCAGCAATCAGCCCCAGCATTTT
>TRBJ2-4|TRBD2|TRBV5-3|-
CARSPGLAGLSKNIQYF
TGTGCCAGAAGCCCGGGACTAGCGGGATTGAGCAAAAACATTCAGTACTTC
>TRBJ1-1|-|TRBV3-1/TRBV3-2|-
CASSQDNRNTEAFF
TGTGCCAGCAGCCAAGATAACAGGAACACTGAAGCTTTCTTT
>TRBJ2-7|TRBD2|TRBV18|-
CASSPPGSGTYEQYF
TGTGCCAGCTCACCACCGGGTAGCGGGACCTACGAGCAGTACTTC
>TRBJ1-2|TRBD1|TRBV5-1|few
CASSFEGQGYGYTF
TGCGCCAGCAGCTTCGAGGGACAGGGCTATGGCTACACCTTC
>TRBJ2-7|-|TRBV5-4|-
CASSGAERYEQYF
TGTGCCAGCAGCGGAGCGGAGAGGTACGAGCAGTACTTC
>TRBJ2-7|-|TRBV28|-
CASREGSYEQYF
TGTGCCAGCAGGGAGGGATCCTACGAGCAGTACTTC
>TRBJ1-1|-|TRBV5-4|-
CASSLGAGRRSEAFF
TGTGCCAGCAGCTTGGGGGCAGGTCGCAGAAGTGAAGCTTTCTTT
>TRBJ1-5|-|TRBV12-3/TRBV12-4|-
CASRQQGYQPQHF
TGTGCCAGCAGGCAACAGGGCTATCAGCCCCAGCATTTT
>TRBJ1-3|-|TRBV5-5|-
CASSPQGAKAGNTIYF
TGTGCCAGCAGCCCACAAGGAGCCAAGGCGGGAAACACCATATATTTT
>TRBJ1-1|-|TRBV28|few
CASSPGMNTEAFF
TGTGCCAGCAGCCCTGGCATGAACACTGAAGCTTTCTTT
>TRBJ1-5|-|TRBV18|-
CASSPSTSNQPQHF
TGTGCCAGCTCACCAAGCACCAGCAATCAGCCCCAGCATTTT
>TRBJ2-2|TRBD2|TRBV29-1|-
CSVLVSGANTGELFF
TGCAGCGTCTTAGTTAGCGGGGCGAACACCGGGGAGCTGTTTTTT
>TRBJ2-4|TRBD2|TRBV19|-
CASSIDRFSGKGNIQYF
TGTGCCAGTAGTATAGATCGTTTTAGCGGGAAGGGAAACATTCAGTACTTC
>TRBJ2-5|-|TRBV11-2|once
CASSLGGRETQYF
TGTGCCAGCAGCTTAGGTGGGAGGGAGACCCAGTACTTC
>TRBJ2-2|TRBD2|TRBV3-1/TRBV3-2|-
CASSQELAGARGGELFF
TGTGCCAGCAGCCAAGAACTAGCGGGAGCCCGAGGCGGGGAGCTGTTTTTT
>TRBJ2-7|TRBD2|TRBV4-1|few
CASSQGGSQTYEQYF
TGCGCCAGCAGCCAAGGCGGGAGTCAGACCTACGAGCAGTACTTC
>TRBJ2-7|TRBD2|TRBV6-1|-
CASSEGWTSGAYEQYF
TGTGCCAGCAGTGAAGGTTGGACTAGCGGGGCCTACGAGCAGTACTTC
>TRBJ1-4|TRBD1|TRBV7-8|once
CASSQRGQANEKLFF
TGTGCCAGCAGCCAGCGGGGACAGGCTAATGAAAAACTGTTTTTT
>TRBJ2-1|-|TRBV6-4|-
CASSASTGEQFF
TGTGCCAGCAGTGCTTCTACGGGGGAGCAGTTCTTC
>TRBJ2-7|-|TRBV19|-
CASSDAGSNYEQYF
TGTGCCAGTAGTGACGCGGGGTCGAATTACGAGCAGTACTTC
>TRBJ1-2|-|TRBV2|-
CASREDFYGYTF
TGTGCCAGCAGGGAGGATTTCTATGGCTACACCTTC
>TRBJ1-2|TRBD1|TRBV6-6|few
CASSYSGDRDYGYTF
TGTGCCAGCAGTTACTCTGGAGACAGGGACTATGGCTACACCTTC
>TRBJ2-7|-|TRBV11-2|-
CASSSGTSSAYEQYF
TGTGCCAGCAGCTCCGGGACTTCAAGCGCCTACGAGCAGTACTTC
>TRBJ1-1|-|TRBV18|once
CASSLGSGEGTEAFF
TGTGCCAGCTCCCTGGGATCAGGGGAGGGCACTGAAGCTTTCTTT
>TRBJ1-6|-|TRBV28|few
CASSLSRRGPSPLHF
TGTGCCAGCAGTTTATCCCGACGCGGGCCCTCACCCCTCCACTTT
>TRBJ1-2|-|TRBV6-5|once
CASRDTGGRSRYTF
TGTGCCAGCAGGGATACCGGCGGGAGGTCCCGCTACACCTTC
>TRBJ2-1|TRBD2|TRBV2|-
CASSVGLAANDEQFF
TGTGCCAGCAGTGTTGGACTAGCTGCGAACGATGAGCAGTTCTTC
>TRBJ2-2|-|TRBV7-3|once
CASSLTLGPGTGELFF
TGTGCCAGCAGCTTAACGCTGGGGCCTGGCACCGGGGAGCTGTTTTTT
>TRBJ2-2|-|TRBV21-1|-
CASGEGGVSTGELFF
TGTGCCAGCGGCGAGGGGGGGGTTAGCACCGGGGAGCTGTTTTTT
>TRBJ2-5|TRBD2|TRBV28|-
CASSGSGTREETQYF
TGTGCCAGCAGTGGATCCGGGACTAGGGAAGAGACCCAGTACTTC
>TRBJ1-1|TRBD1|TRBV18|-
CASSLMRGQDEAFF
TGTGCCAGCTCACTCATGAGGGGACAGGATGAAGCTTTCTTT
>TRBJ2-1|TRBD2|TRBV27|-
CASTGTRTSGSDEQFF
TGTGCCAGCACCGGGACCCGGACTAGCGGGAGTGACGAGCAGTTCTTC
>TRBJ1-1|-|TRBV19|-
CASSIEKLKNTEAFF
TGTGCCAGTAGTATAGAGAAACTGAAGAACACTGAAGCTTTCTTT
>TRBJ2-7|-|TRBV21-1|-
CASIQLTGSPLTGEQYF
TGTGCCAGCATACAATTGACAGGCTCCCCATTGACGGGCGAGCAGTACTTC
>TRBJ1-2|-|TRBV29-1|-
CSVGYQGYGYTF
TGCAGCGTTGGGTACCAGGGGTATGGCTACACCTTC
>TRBJ1-1|-|TRBV29-1|-
CSVVRGNTEAFF
TGCAGCGTTGTCAGGGGGAACACTGAAGCTTTCTTT
>TRBJ2-2|TRBD2|TRBV3-1/TRBV3-2|-
CASSQDFVGSLLAGGPSGELFF
TGTGCCAGCAGCCAAGATTTCGTCGGTAGTCTACTAGCGGGAGGGCCCTCCGGGGAGCTGTTTTTT
>TRBJ2-7|-|TRBV5-1|once
CASSTDPGRGGASYEQYF
TGCGCCAGCAGCACTGACCCAGGAAGAGGAGGAGCGTCCTACGAGCAGTACTTC
>TRBJ2-7|-|TRBV11-2|-
CASSYSLNYEQYF
TGTGCCAGCAGCTACTCACTCAACTACGAGCAGTACTTC
>TRBJ2-7|-|TRBV5-1|once
CASSLGQSYEQYF
TGCGCCAGCAGCTTGGGTCAATCCTACGAGCAGTACTTC
>TRBJ2-1|-|TRBV7-2|-
CASRPPGGAYNEQFF
TGTGCCAGCAGACCTCCAGGAGGGGCCTACAATGAGCAGTTCTTC
>TRBJ2-3|TRBD2|TRBV9|-
CASSVSGRNTDTQYF
TGTGCCAGCAGCGTAAGCGGGAGGAACACAGATACGCAGTATTTT
>TRBJ2-2|TRBD1|TRBV5-4|-
CASGTGGTGELFF
TGTGCCAGTGGGACAGGGGGCACCGGGGAGCTGTTTTTT
>TRBJ1-2|TRBD1|TRBV5-1|-
CASGRTGNENGYTF
TGCGCCAGCGGACGGACAGGGAACGAGAATGGCTACACCTTC
>TRBJ2-1|-|TRBV11-2|-
CASTDYNEQFF
TGTGCCAGCACAGATTACAATGAGCAGTTCTTC
>TRBJ1-1|TRBD1|TRBV6-5|-
CASSYSGQGSPEAFF
TGTGCCAGCAGTTACTCTGGACAGGGGTCACCTGAAGCTTTCTTT
>TRBJ1-2|-|TRBV6-5|once
CASSYSAGAAYGYTF
TGTGCCAGCAGTTACAGTGCCGGAGCGGCCTATGGCTACACCTTC
>TRBJ1-6|-|TRBV5-1|-
CASSPRGDLVNSPLHF
TGCGCCAGCAGCCCCAGGGGCGACTTAGTGAATTCACCCCTCCACTTT
>TRBJ2-5|TRBD1|TRBV19|-
CASSVQGVETQYF
TGTGCCAGTAGTGTACAGGGGGTCGAGACCCAGTACTTC